What follows are 26 T cell receptor beta chains derived from one specimen sequenced in a study. From the 5' RACE reads, TCRdb called clonotypes with MiXCR, one entry per CDR3 protein. The sample records about 10,000 distinct CDR3 sequences, just over 25% being singletons. Tregs were sorted as CD4+CD25+CD127-/low cells. Material for sequencing was Tregs sorted from blood. The receptor source for this set is a female donor with breast cancer.

This clonotype was counted a few times. The chain recombines TRBV7-2 with TRBJ2-1, with TRBD2 matching over 9 bases. V shed 8 bases and J 9 bases; nucleotides not matched to a gene: 17. The CDR3 is 16 residues long. CDR1 is SGHTA and CDR2 is FQGNSA in the germline V gene. For the CDR3, the DNA is TGTGCCAGCTGCATATTAGCGGGAGTCGGGAGCAGTGAGCAGTTCTTC. This encodes CASCILAGVGSSEQFF.

This clonotype is deemed medium-sized (0.01 to 0.1%). V usage is TRBV7-3 and J usage is TRBJ1-6, with 8 bases identical to TRBD1. This CDR3 has 15 residues. Germline V gene data show CDR1 as SGHTA and CDR2 as FQGTGA. V gave up 5 bases and J gave up 6 bases; unmatched junction bases: 6. The DNA for the CDR3 is TGTGCCAGCAGCCGCGGGACAGGAATTAATTCACCCCTCCACTTT. Translating gives CASSRGTGINSPLHF.

This clonotype is medium-sized in the sample. V and J are TRBV7-9 and TRBJ1-2, with D perhaps TRBD1 (5 bases). The germline V gene has CDR1 SEHNR and CDR2 FQNEAQ (reference sequence). V lost 5 bases to trimming and J lost 1 base, with 14 bases between them. The CDR3 consists of 15 residues. The CDR3 protein is CASSTGRTFNYGYTF. CDR3 in DNA: TGTGCCAGCAGCACGGGACGGACCTTTAACTATGGCTACACCTTC.

This clonotype was counted ten times or more. This chain joins TRBV11-2 and TRBJ2-7; TRBD1 matches 9 bases. Germline CDR1 and CDR2: SGHAT and FQNNGV. With V trimmed by 2 bases and J by 3 bases, 5 bases remained unmatched. The CDR3 length is 15 residues. The CDR3 coding sequence is TGTGCCAGCAGCTTACACCGGGACAGGGACTACGAGCAGTACTTC. It is translated as CASSLHRDRDYEQYF.

This clonotype was recorded a few times. The chain recombines TRBV7-9 with TRBJ2-1, with TRBD2 matching 10 bases. Germline CDR1 is SEHNR and CDR2 is FQNEAQ (reference sequence). Trimming cost V 1 base and J 0 bases; bases outside gene matches: 6. The CDR3 loop spans 18 amino acids. CDR3 DNA: TGTGCCAGCAGCTTAGGGACTAGCGGATTAAGCTCCTACAATGAGCAGTTCTTC. Translating it yields CASSLGTSGLSSYNEQFF. Full variable domain (rest looked up from reference TRBV7-9 and TRBJ2-1): DTGVSQNPRHKITKRGQNVTFRCDPISEHNRLYWYRQTLGQGPEFLTYFQNEAQLEKSRLLSDRFSAERPKGSFSTLEIQRTEQGDSAMYLCASSLGTSGLSSYNEQFFGPGTRLTVL.

This clonotype was counted many times. Mismatch with germline at one junction end may stem from a read error. This chain links TRBV6-1 with TRBJ2-7, with unresolved D. The CDR3 extends over 13 amino acids. Germline values: CDR1 MNHNS, CDR2 SASEGT. CDR3 coding DNA: TGTGCCAGCAGGGAAGGGAACTCCTACGAGCAGTACTTC. It specifies CASREGNSYEQYF.

This clonotype has a count of ten or more. The chain has TRBV4-1 and TRBJ2-7; 10 bases line up with TRBD2. The trim removed 3 bases at V and 1 base at J, leaving 15 bases unmatched. This CDR3 has 19 amino acids. Germline V lookup: CDR1 MGHRA, CDR2 YSYEKL. The CDR3: CASSQRESPAGGASYEQYF. The CDR3 DNA follows: TGCGCCAGCAGCCAGAGAGAATCCCCAGCGGGAGGGGCATCCTACGAGCAGTACTTC.

This clonotype was seen at least ten times. This chain links TRBV6-5 with TRBJ2-1, with 16 bases that match TRBD2. CDR1 is MNHEY, CDR2 SVGAGI, per germline. This CDR3 has 16 residues. Trimming took 8 bases from V and 6 from J; bases not matched to a gene: 7. The CDR3 nucleotides read TGTGCCAGCGCATCGGGACTAGCGGGAGGGGGCAATGAGCAGTTCTTC. It codes for CASASGLAGGGNEQFF.

By frequency in the sample, this clonotype is medium-sized. The rearrangement joins TRBV24-1 to TRBJ1-5; D is perhaps TRBD1 (5 bases). V lost 3 bases, J lost 4 bases, and 12 bases lay in between. CDR1 is KGHDR, CDR2 SFDVKD, per germline. This CDR3 is 15 amino acids long. The CDR3 sequence is CATSDGTRPNQPQHF. Written as DNA, the CDR3 is TGTGCCACCAGTGATGGGACTAGGCCTAATCAGCCCCAGCATTTT.

This clonotype was observed a single time. A much larger clone differs by one base, so this may be a read error. The chain is built from TRBV7-9 and TRBJ2-7; TRBD1 agrees at 9 bases. The CDR3 is made up of 15 amino acids. Germline CDR1 reads SEHNR; CDR2 reads FQNEAQ (reference sequence). In nucleotides, the CDR3 is TGTGCCGGCAGCTTAGGGGGACAGGGACTTTACGAGCAGTACTTC. Encoded protein: CAGSLGGQGLYEQYF.

This chain links TRBV12-3 or TRBV12-4 with TRBJ2-1; D might be TRBD1 (5 bases). The CDR3 length is 15 residues. V was shortened by 4 bases and J by 3 bases, with 13 bases between the two germline ends. The CDR3 region has the DNA TGTGCCAGCAGTTGGACAAGGTTTGACTACAATGAGCAGTTCTTC. As protein: CASSWTRFDYNEQFF.

A few counts support this clonotype. The rearrangement joins TRBV4-1 to TRBJ2-7; D uncertain. Trimming removed 0 bases from V and 4 bases from J, with 7 bases in between. CDR1 MGHRA and CDR2 YSYEKL come from the germline V gene. The CDR3 loop spans 13 amino acids. The CDR3 region is CASSQDHGYEQYF. Written as DNA, the CDR3 is TGCGCCAGCAGCCAAGATCATGGGTACGAGCAGTACTTC.

This clonotype was seen ten or more times. V usage is TRBV4-2 and J usage is TRBJ1-6, with no clear D. Germline V gives CDR1 LGHNA, CDR2 YNFKEQ. CDR3 size: 17 residues. The V end lost 0 bases, the J end lost 0 bases, and 9 bases lay between the germline ends. CDR3 DNA sequence: TGTGCCAGCAGCCAAGAGGCAGAGAGCTCCTATAATTCACCCCTCCACTTT. As protein: CASSQEAESSYNSPLHF.

CDR3 sequence reads: CSGGAKLEAFF. CDR3 nucleotide sequence: TGCAGTGGTGGCGCTAAACTGGAAGCTTTCTTT. The chain links TRBV20-1 to TRBJ1-1; D is unclear. Germline V gene lookup returns CDR1 DFQATT and CDR2 SNEGSKA (reference sequence). Trimming pared 7 bases from V and 8 bases from J, leaving 14 bases between. The CDR3 covers 11 residues.

By sample fraction, this clonotype is medium-sized. This sequence joins TRBV15 and TRBJ1-5; 8 bases map to TRBD1. J lost 7 bases, V lost 0 bases, and 8 bases had no gene match. The CDR3 extends over 16 amino acids. CDR1 LNHNV and CDR2 YYDKDF come from the germline V gene (reference sequence). The chain's CDR3 is CATSRDPDRAEQPQHF. For the CDR3, the DNA is TGTGCCACCAGCAGAGATCCGGACAGGGCAGAACAGCCCCAGCATTTT.

As concerns this clonotype: A much larger clonotype is one base distant, so this may be a read error. The chain has TRBV5-1 and TRBJ2-1, with TRBD2 matching over 14 bases. The CDR3 has 15 residues. The ends lost 4 bases at V and 8 bases at J; junction bases unmatched: 5. Looked up from germline, CDR1 is SGHRS and CDR2 is YFSETQ. DNA of the CDR3: TGCGCCAGCAGCACCGGGACTAGCGGGGGTGATGAGCAGTTCTTC. The encoded protein is CASSTGTSGGDEQFF.

This clonotype was recorded at least ten times. The chain carries TRBV6-1 and TRBJ2-7, with D perhaps matching TRBD1 or TRBD2 (5 bases each). The germline V and J ends were trimmed by 5 bases and 0 bases, with 20 bases remaining between them. Per the germline V gene, CDR1 is MNHNS and CDR2 is SASEGT. There are 17 residues in the CDR3. The CDR3 region has the DNA TGTGCCAGCAGTACCTCAGGGATGGGGGAGCCCTCCTACGAGCAGTACTTC. Translating gives CASSTSGMGEPSYEQYF.

By sample fraction, this clonotype is medium-sized. The chain has TRBV12-3 or TRBV12-4 and TRBJ1-1; 11 bases agree with TRBD1. The CDR3 spans 14 residues. The J segment lost 4 bases and the V segment lost 5 bases, leaving 3 bases of the junction unmatched. The CDR3 loop is CASSPGTGGTEAFF. In DNA, the CDR3 is TGTGCCAGCAGTCCCGGGACAGGGGGCACTGAAGCTTTCTTT.

There are a few counts of this clonotype. The CDR3 DNA sequence: TGCGCCAGCAGAGCCAGCGGAGAGCCGTGGGATACGCAGTATTTT. The encoded protein is CASRASGEPWDTQYF. This chain links TRBV10-1 with TRBJ2-3, with D possibly matching TRBD2 (5 bases). The germline V gene has CDR1 WNHNN and CDR2 SYGVQD (reference sequence). This CDR3 is 15 amino acids long. V was shortened by 6 bases and J by 6 bases, with 19 bases between the two germline ends.

This clonotype came up many times. The rearrangement links TRBV27 to TRBJ2-7, with D possibly matching TRBD2 (6 bases). V was trimmed by 3 bases and J by 3 bases, leaving 12 bases between them. Looked up from germline, CDR1 is MNHEY and CDR2 is SMNVEV (reference sequence). The CDR3 covers 14 residues. CDR3 bases: TGTGCCAGCAGTTTTGGGCGGGGAATCTACGAGCAGTACTTC. It specifies CASSFGRGIYEQYF.

The chain recombines TRBV6-1 with TRBJ1-1; maybe TRBD1 (5 bases). This CDR3 region has 14 residues. Trimming removed 4 bases at V and 0 bases at J, with 9 bases between. Germline V gene lookup returns CDR1 MNHNS and CDR2 SASEGT. DNA of the CDR3: TGTGCCAGCAGTGTGGGACTGTTGAACACTGAAGCTTTCTTT. As protein: CASSVGLLNTEAFF.

The gene calls are TRBV7-9 and TRBJ2-6; 10 bases are shared with TRBD1. The junction had 0 bases not matched to a gene; V was cut back by 1 base and J by 0 bases. The CDR3 contains 17 residues. Germline loops: CDR1 SEHNR, CDR2 FQNEAQ (reference sequence). CDR3 in amino acids: CASSLGTGGSGANVLTF. The CDR3 nucleotides are TGTGCCAGCAGCTTAGGGACAGGGGGCTCTGGGGCCAACGTCCTGACTTTC.

This clonotype appeared many times. V and J are TRBV15 and TRBJ1-5; tentatively, D is TRBD1 (5 bases). The germline V gene encodes CDR1 LNHNV and CDR2 YYDKDF (reference sequence). Trimming took 3 bases from V and 5 from J, leaving 23 bases between them. The CDR3 is 18 amino acids. CDR3 bases: TGTGCCACCAGCAGGGAACTCGGGGGACTCGTCGGGGATCAGCCCCAGCATTTT. Translation: CATSRELGGLVGDQPQHF.

This clonotype was counted many times. The V gene is TRBV11-2, the J gene TRBJ1-5; unclear D gene. V shed 2 bases and J shed 1 base, with 3 bases lying between them. This CDR3 comprises 13 residues. Germline V gene data show CDR1 as SGHAT and CDR2 as FQNNGV. The CDR3: CASSLLSNQPQHF. The CDR3 DNA sequence: TGTGCCAGCAGCTTATTGAGCAATCAGCCCCAGCATTTT.

This clonotype was seen more than once but under ten times. This chain uses TRBV12-5 with TRBJ2-1, with 10 nucleotides matching TRBD2. The ends lost 0 bases at V and 5 bases at J; junction bases unmatched: 4. Per germline, CDR1 LGHNT and CDR2 FRNRAP. CDR3 size: 16 residues. In DNA, the CDR3 is TGTGCTAGTGGTTTGGTAGAGGGACTAGCGAACAATGAGCAGTTCTTC. As protein: CASGLVEGLANNEQFF.

This clonotype was seen many times. V usage is TRBV20-1 and J usage is TRBJ2-1; 11 bases agree with TRBD2. Germline CDR1 and CDR2: DFQATT and SNEGSKA (reference sequence). This CDR3 region has 13 residues. With V trimmed by 5 bases and J by 4 bases, 1 base remained unmatched. CDR3 DNA: TGCAGTGCTCTAGCGGGAGGTTACAATGAGCAGTTCTTC. This codes for CSALAGGYNEQFF.